The sequence of this TCR beta chain was determined in a study of T cell changes during pregnancy in multiple sclerosis. Data came from immunoSEQ multiplex PCR; TCRdb stores just in-frame clones and leaves some out. Seen here are roughly 70,000 clones, roughly nine tenths observed once, and the top ten hold about 3.5%. The clonotype comes from a female donor with multiple sclerosis, enrolled in a pregnancy study. Specimen: peripheral blood, collected before pregnancy.

CDR3 amino acids: CASSRGGGIQYF. For the CDR3, the DNA is TGTGCCAGCAGTAGAGGGGGAGGGATTCAGTACTTC. This rearrangement joins TRBV6-6 to TRBJ2-4; TRBD2 might be the D (7 bases). Trimming shortened V by 5 bases and J by 10 bases, and 12 bases separated the two germline ends. The CDR3 sequence is 12 residues long. The germline V gene encodes CDR1 MNHNY and CDR2 SVGAGI (reference sequence).